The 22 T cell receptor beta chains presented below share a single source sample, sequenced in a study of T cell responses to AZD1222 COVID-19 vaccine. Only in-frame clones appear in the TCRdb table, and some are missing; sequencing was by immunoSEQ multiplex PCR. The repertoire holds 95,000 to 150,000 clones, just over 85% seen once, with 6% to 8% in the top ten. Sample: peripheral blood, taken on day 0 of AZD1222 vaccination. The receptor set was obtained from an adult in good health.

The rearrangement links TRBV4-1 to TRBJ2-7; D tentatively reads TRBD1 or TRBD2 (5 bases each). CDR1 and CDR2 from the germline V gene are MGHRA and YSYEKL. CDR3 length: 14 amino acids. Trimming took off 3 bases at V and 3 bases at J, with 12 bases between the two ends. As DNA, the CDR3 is TGCGCCAGCAGCCAGGGGGAAGACAGCTACGAGCAGTACTTC. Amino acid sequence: CASSQGEDSYEQYF.

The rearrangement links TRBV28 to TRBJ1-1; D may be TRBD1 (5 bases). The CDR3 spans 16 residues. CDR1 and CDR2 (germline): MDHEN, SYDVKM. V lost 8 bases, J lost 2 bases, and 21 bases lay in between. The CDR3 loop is CASPPGKRQQNTEAFF. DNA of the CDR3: TGTGCCAGCCCCCCCGGGAAGAGACAGCAAAACACTGAAGCTTTCTTT.

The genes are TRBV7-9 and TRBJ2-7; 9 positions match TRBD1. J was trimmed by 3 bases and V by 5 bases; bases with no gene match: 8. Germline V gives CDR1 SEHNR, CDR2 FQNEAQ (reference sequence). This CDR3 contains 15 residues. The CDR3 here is CASSLPGDRDYEQYF. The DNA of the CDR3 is TGTGCCAGCAGCCTCCCAGGGGACAGGGACTACGAGCAGTACTTC.

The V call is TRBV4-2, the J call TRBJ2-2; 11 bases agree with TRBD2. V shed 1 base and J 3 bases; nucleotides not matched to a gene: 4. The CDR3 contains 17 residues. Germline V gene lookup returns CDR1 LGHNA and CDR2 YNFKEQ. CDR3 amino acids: CASSQVTSGTYTGELFF. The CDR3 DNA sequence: TGTGCCAGCAGCCAAGTGACTAGCGGGACCTACACCGGGGAGCTGTTTTTT.

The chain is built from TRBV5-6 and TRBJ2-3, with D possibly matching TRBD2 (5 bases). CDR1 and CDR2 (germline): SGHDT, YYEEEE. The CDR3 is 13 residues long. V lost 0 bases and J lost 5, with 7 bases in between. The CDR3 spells CASSLARGDTQYF. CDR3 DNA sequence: TGTGCCAGCAGCTTGGCCCGGGGAGATACGCAGTATTTT.

The CDR3 region is CASSYTEHPNQPQHF. As DNA, the CDR3 is TGTGCCAGCAGTTACACGGAACACCCCAATCAGCCCCAGCATTTT. The V gene is TRBV6-2 or TRBV6-3, the J gene TRBJ1-5; D is unclear. Deletions cut 2 bases from V and 3 bases from J, with 11 bases between. The CDR3 covers 15 residues. Germline CDR1 MNHEY, CDR2 SVGEGT.

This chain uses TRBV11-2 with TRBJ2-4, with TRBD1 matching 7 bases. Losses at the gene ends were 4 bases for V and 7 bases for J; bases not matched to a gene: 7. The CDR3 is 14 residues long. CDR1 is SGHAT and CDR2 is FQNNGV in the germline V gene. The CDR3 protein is CASSSRQGWNIQYF. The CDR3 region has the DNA TGTGCCAGCAGCTCCCGACAGGGTTGGAACATTCAGTACTTC.

CDR3 residues: CASRAQGGLLNTEAFF. CDR3 sequence (DNA): TGTGCCAGCAGGGCGCAGGGAGGGCTGCTGAACACTGAAGCTTTCTTT. The rearrangement links TRBV7-2 to TRBJ1-1, with D possibly TRBD1 on 5 matching bases. V lost 6 bases and J 0 bases, leaving 17 bases between the germline ends. Germline loops: CDR1 SGHTA, CDR2 FQGNSA. The CDR3 has 16 amino acids.

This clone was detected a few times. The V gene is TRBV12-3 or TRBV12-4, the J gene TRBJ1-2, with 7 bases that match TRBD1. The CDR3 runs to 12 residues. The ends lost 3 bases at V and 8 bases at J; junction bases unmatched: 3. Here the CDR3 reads CASSFGQAGYTF. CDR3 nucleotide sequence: TGTGCCAGCAGTTTCGGACAGGCCGGCTACACCTTC.

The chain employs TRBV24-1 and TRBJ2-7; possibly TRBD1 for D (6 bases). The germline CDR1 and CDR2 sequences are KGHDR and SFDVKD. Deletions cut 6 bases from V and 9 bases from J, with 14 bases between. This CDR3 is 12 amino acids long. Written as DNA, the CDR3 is TGTGCCACCAGTACCCAGGGGAACGGGCAGTACTTC. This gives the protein CATSTQGNGQYF.

Written as DNA, the CDR3 is TGCAGCGTTGAAAGGGCCGAACAAGAGACCCAGTACTTC. This translates into CSVERAEQETQYF. V and J are TRBV29-1 and TRBJ2-5; D not resolved. Trimming cost V 2 bases and J 2 bases, with 9 bases left between them. The CDR3 runs to 13 residues. Germline CDR1 is SQVTM and CDR2 is ANQGSEA.

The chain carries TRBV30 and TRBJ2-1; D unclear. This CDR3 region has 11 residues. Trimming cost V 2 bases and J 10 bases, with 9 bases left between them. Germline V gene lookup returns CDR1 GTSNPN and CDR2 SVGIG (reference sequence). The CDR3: CAWSPYEEQFF. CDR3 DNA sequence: TGTGCCTGGAGTCCATATGAGGAGCAGTTCTTC.

CDR3 in amino acids: CASSLKGDGYEQYF. CDR3 sequence (DNA): TGCGCCAGCAGCTTGAAGGGGGATGGCTACGAGCAGTACTTC. The chain is built from TRBV5-1 and TRBJ2-7, with D perhaps TRBD1 (6 bases). In germline, CDR1 is SGHRS, CDR2 YFSETQ. V was cut by 1 base and J by 3 bases, with 11 bases left in between. CDR3 length: 14 amino acids.

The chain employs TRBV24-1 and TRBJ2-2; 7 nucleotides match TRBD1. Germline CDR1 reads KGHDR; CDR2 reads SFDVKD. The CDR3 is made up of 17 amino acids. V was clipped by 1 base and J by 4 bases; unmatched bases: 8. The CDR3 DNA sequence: TGTGCCACCAGTGATTTTATACAGACAGGGACCACCGGGGAGCTGTTTTTT. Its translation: CATSDFIQTGTTGELFF.

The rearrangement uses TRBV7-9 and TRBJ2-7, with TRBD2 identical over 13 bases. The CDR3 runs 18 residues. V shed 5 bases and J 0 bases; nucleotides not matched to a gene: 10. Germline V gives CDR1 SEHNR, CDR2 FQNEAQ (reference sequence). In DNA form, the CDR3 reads TGTGCCAGCAGCCATGGACTAGCGGGAGTTGGGAACTCCTACGAGCAGTACTTC. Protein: CASSHGLAGVGNSYEQYF.

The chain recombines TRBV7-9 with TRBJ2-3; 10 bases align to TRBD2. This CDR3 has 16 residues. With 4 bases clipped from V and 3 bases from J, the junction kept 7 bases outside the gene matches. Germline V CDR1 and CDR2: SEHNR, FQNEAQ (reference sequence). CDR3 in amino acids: CASSSLSGGATDTQYF. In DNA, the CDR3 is TGTGCCAGCAGCTCACTAAGCGGGGGGGCAACAGATACGCAGTATTTT.

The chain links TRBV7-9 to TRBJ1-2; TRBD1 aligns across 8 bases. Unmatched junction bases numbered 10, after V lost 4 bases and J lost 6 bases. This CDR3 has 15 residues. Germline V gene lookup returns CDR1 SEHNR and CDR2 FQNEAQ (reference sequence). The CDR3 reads CASSSLGQELHGYTF. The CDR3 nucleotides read TGTGCCAGCAGCTCTCTGGGACAGGAACTCCATGGCTACACCTTC.

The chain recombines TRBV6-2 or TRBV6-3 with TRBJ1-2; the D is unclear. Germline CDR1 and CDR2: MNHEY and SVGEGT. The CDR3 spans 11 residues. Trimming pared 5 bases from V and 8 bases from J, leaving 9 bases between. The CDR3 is CASSRVGGYTF. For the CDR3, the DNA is TGTGCCAGCAGTCGTGTGGGAGGCTACACCTTC.

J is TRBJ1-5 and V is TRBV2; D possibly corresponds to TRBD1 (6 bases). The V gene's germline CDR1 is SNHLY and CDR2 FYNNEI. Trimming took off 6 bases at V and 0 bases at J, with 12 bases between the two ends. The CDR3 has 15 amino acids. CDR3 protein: CASRRGQSSNQPQHF. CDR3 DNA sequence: TGTGCCAGCAGGAGAGGACAGTCTAGCAATCAGCCCCAGCATTTT. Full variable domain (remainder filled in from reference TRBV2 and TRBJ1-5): EPEVTQTPSHQVTQMGQEVILRCVPISNHLYFYWYRQILGQKVEFLVSFYNNEISEKSEIFDDQFSVERPDGSNFTLKIRSTKLEDSAMYFCASRRGQSSNQPQHFGDGTRLSIL.

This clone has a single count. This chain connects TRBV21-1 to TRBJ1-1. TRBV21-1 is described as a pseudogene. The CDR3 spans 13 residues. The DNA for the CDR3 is TGTGCCAGCAGCAGCGAGGTTTCGGCTGAAGCTTTCTTT. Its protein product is CASSSEVSAEAFF.

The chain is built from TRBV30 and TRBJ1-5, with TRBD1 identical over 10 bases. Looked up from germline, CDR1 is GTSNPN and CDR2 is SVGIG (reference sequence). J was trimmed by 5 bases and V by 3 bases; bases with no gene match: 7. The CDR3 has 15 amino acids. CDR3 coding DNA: TGTGCCTGGAGCCGAGGTGGACAGGGGGATCAGCCCCAGCATTTT. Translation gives CAWSRGGQGDQPQHF.

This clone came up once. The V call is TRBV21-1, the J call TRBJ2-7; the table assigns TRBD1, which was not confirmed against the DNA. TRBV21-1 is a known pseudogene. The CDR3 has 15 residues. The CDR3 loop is CASSKAPDTSYEQYF. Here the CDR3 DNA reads TGTGCCAGCAGCAAAGCTCCGGACACCTCCTACGAGCAGTACTTC.